The T cell receptor beta chain under discussion was sequenced for a study of cytomegalovirus exposure and HLA in healthy donors. Study in general: An early data release held 79 million or so unique TCRs from HLA-typed donors.

Study conclusions and caveats: Near-uniform donor sequencing depth was presumed by presence/absence analyses.

This clone turned up a few times. Its antigen remains unknown. The PCR employed 60 Vbeta primers together with 13 Jbeta primers. Sequencing used immunoSEQ multiplex PCR; TCRdb keeps in-frame clones, though not all of them. Among under 200,000 clones listed, about three quarters were seen once. Sequencing input: PBMCs. This sequence was found in a female donor in good health and CMV-seronegative.

The CDR3 DNA reads TGTGCCAGCGGGGAGGACAGGGTCGGTGAGCAGTTCTTC. Translated, it gives CASGEDRVGEQFF. The chain couples TRBV27 to TRBJ2-1; 8 bases fit TRBD1. The CDR3 runs to 13 residues. In germline, CDR1 is MNHEY, CDR2 SMNVEV (reference sequence). V lost 8 bases, J lost 9 bases, and 9 bases stayed unmatched.